One sample yielded the 25 T cell receptor beta chains listed below, sequenced in a study of shared clonotypes between healthy human individuals. Profiled with immunoSEQ multiplex PCR; TCRdb holds only in-frame clones, not every one. The sample records 550,000 to 650,000 clones, around 96% being singletons. Naive CD8 cells comprised CD45RO-negative, CCR7-positively selected cells, excluding terminally differentiated effector memory CD45RA+ cells. The sample comprised naive CD8+ T cells sorted from blood. These TCRs come from a woman aged 25 to 45 in good health.

This clone turned up a few times. This rearrangement joins TRBV7-9 to TRBJ1-3; unclear D gene. V gave up 6 bases and J gave up 3 bases, with 6 bases separating them. This CDR3 has 12 amino acids. Germline-derived CDR1 and CDR2 are SEHNR and FQNEAQ (reference sequence). The CDR3 sequence is CASSGVGNTIYF. CDR3 nucleotides: TGTGCCAGCAGTGGTGTTGGAAACACCATATATTTT.

This chain links TRBV28 with TRBJ2-5; 14 bases align to TRBD2. CDR1 is MDHEN and CDR2 is SYDVKM in the germline V gene. The CDR3 consists of 18 residues. The junction had 8 bases not matched to a gene; V was cut back by 4 bases and J by 1 base. This chain's CDR3 is CASSSIFGTSGGQETQYF. The CDR3 DNA reads TGTGCCAGCAGTTCCATATTCGGGACTAGCGGGGGCCAAGAGACCCAGTACTTC.

The chain joins TRBV5-1 to TRBJ1-1, with D possibly being TRBD1 (5 bases). CDR1 is SGHRS and CDR2 is YFSETQ in the germline V gene. The V end lost 3 bases, the J end lost 6 bases, and 9 bases lay between the germline ends. This CDR3 region has 12 residues. The CDR3 spells CASSSSGPEAFF. In DNA, the CDR3 is TGCGCCAGCAGCTCTTCAGGGCCTGAAGCTTTCTTT.

This sequence joins TRBV6-4 and TRBJ2-7; D may be TRBD2 (6 bases). This CDR3 spans 15 amino acids. Trimming pared 2 bases from V and 5 bases from J, leaving 16 bases between. Germline V gene data show CDR1 as MRHNA and CDR2 as SNTAGT. The CDR3 spells CASSDTNGGVDEQYF. CDR3 sequence (DNA): TGTGCCAGCAGTGACACAAACGGAGGGGTCGACGAGCAGTACTTC.

The chain couples TRBV5-1 to TRBJ2-5; 9 positions agree with TRBD2. Germline V gives CDR1 SGHRS, CDR2 YFSETQ. This CDR3 has 16 residues. V lost 1 base to trimming and J lost 5 bases; unmatched junction nucleotides: 9. CDR3 DNA sequence: TGCGCCAGCAGCTTGTGGGGGCTAGCGGGAAGTGAGACCCAGTACTTC. It yields the protein CASSLWGLAGSETQYF.

J is TRBJ2-3 and V is TRBV27; D gene ambiguous. V gave up 5 bases and J gave up 3 bases, with 12 bases separating them. Germline V gene data show CDR1 as MNHEY and CDR2 as SMNVEV (reference sequence). CDR3 size: 14 residues. The CDR3 spells CASSTRRVTDTQYF. The CDR3 nucleotides read TGTGCCAGCAGTACGAGGCGTGTAACAGATACGCAGTATTTT.

V is TRBV6-1 and J is TRBJ2-2; no clear D. V was pared by 4 bases and J by 4 bases, with 13 bases between. CDR3 length equals 15 residues. CDR1 and CDR2 (germline): MNHNS, SASEGT. The CDR3 bases are TGTGCCAGCAGTGCCGATGCCTTCGTCACCGGGGAGCTGTTTTTT. As protein: CASSADAFVTGELFF.

The chain recombines TRBV28 with TRBJ2-1; no definite D call. CDR1 is MDHEN and CDR2 is SYDVKM in the germline V gene. The CDR3 is made up of 13 amino acids. V dropped 5 bases and J dropped 0 bases, with 5 bases sitting between them. The chain's CDR3 is CASSHTSYNEQFF. CDR3 in DNA: TGTGCCAGCAGTCACACCTCCTACAATGAGCAGTTCTTC.

This sequence joins TRBV6-6 and TRBJ1-5; the D is unclear. CDR3 length: 11 amino acids. The germline V gene encodes CDR1 MNHNY and CDR2 SVGAGI (reference sequence). V lost 8 bases and J 3 bases, leaving 5 bases between the germline ends. The CDR3 sequence is CASGSNQPQHF. Here the CDR3 DNA reads TGTGCCAGCGGCTCCAATCAGCCCCAGCATTTT.

The chain employs TRBV27 and TRBJ1-6; tentative D call: TRBD1 (6 bases). The CDR3 loop spans 14 amino acids. V lost 2 bases to trimming and J lost 5 bases, with 7 bases between them. Germline CDR1 and CDR2: MNHEY and SMNVEV (reference sequence). The CDR3 bases are TGTGCCAGCAGTTTACAGGGGAATAATTCACCCCTCCACTTT. Translated, it gives CASSLQGNNSPLHF.

V is TRBV2 and J is TRBJ2-7; 9 nucleotides match TRBD1. This CDR3 has 15 amino acids. Looked up from germline, CDR1 is SNHLY and CDR2 is FYNNEI. V shed 6 bases and J 7 bases; nucleotides not matched to a gene: 13. The chain's CDR3 is CASSSGQGPLGEQYF. The CDR3 nucleotides read TGTGCCAGCAGCTCAGGACAGGGGCCCCTTGGAGAGCAGTACTTC.

The chain couples TRBV30 to TRBJ1-1, with 7 nucleotides matching TRBD1. CDR3 length equals 10 residues. The trim removed 7 bases at V and 7 bases at J, leaving 3 bases unmatched. The germline V gene has CDR1 GTSNPN and CDR2 SVGIG (reference sequence). The CDR3 protein is CASGQDEAFF. The CDR3 nucleotides read TGTGCCTCCGGACAGGATGAAGCTTTCTTT. Drawing the rest from reference TRBV30 and TRBJ1-1, the complete variable domain is SQTIHQWPATLVQPVGSPLSLECTVEGTSNPNLYWYRQAAGRGLQLLFYSVGIGQISSEVPQNLSASRPQDRQFILSSKKLLLSDSGFYLCASGQDEAFFGQGTRLTVV.

The CDR3 sequence is CASSMGQGIEAFF. As DNA, the CDR3 is TGTGCCAGTAGTATGGGACAGGGGATTGAAGCTTTCTTT. V gene TRBV19 combines with J gene TRBJ1-1, with TRBD1 matching over 10 bases. This CDR3 comprises 13 residues. Trimming took 3 bases from V and 7 from J; bases not matched to a gene: 2. Per germline, CDR1 LNHDA and CDR2 SQIVND (reference sequence).

The V gene is TRBV9, the J gene TRBJ2-6; perhaps TRBD2 as D (5 bases). Trimming removed 6 bases from V and 3 bases from J, with 16 bases in between. This CDR3 is 16 amino acids long. Germline V gene data show CDR1 as SGDLS and CDR2 as YYNGEE. CDR3 amino acids: CASNLGVEVGANVLTF. The CDR3 region has the DNA TGTGCCAGCAACCTCGGGGTGGAAGTTGGGGCCAACGTCCTGACTTTC.

On this clone itself: Other nucleotide sequences in the sample specify the same CDR3. The chain is built from TRBV7-2 and TRBJ2-3; D is uncertain. CDR3 length: 15 amino acids. Germline V gene sequence: CDR1 SGHTA, CDR2 FQGNSA. Deletions cut 3 bases from V and 0 bases from J, with 10 bases between. The CDR3 DNA is TGTGCCAGCAGCTTTAGCACTGGCAGCACAGATACGCAGTATTTT. Its translation: CASSFSTGSTDTQYF.

The chain couples TRBV7-2 to TRBJ2-1; 11 positions agree with TRBD2. CDR3 length: 15 amino acids. Germline lookup yields CDR1 SGHTA and CDR2 FQGNSA. The junction had 7 bases not matched to a gene; V was cut back by 5 bases and J by 7 bases. The CDR3: CASSPTLAGENEQFF. Here the CDR3 DNA reads TGTGCCAGCAGCCCTACACTAGCGGGAGAGAATGAGCAGTTCTTC.

The chain has TRBV15 and TRBJ1-1; TRBD1 agrees at 9 bases. V was clipped by 3 bases and J by 4 bases; unmatched bases: 3. The germline V gene encodes CDR1 LNHNV and CDR2 YYDKDF (reference sequence). This CDR3 has 14 amino acids. The CDR3 coding sequence is TGTGCCACCAGCAGGACAGGGGGGAGCACTGAAGCTTTCTTT. Its translation: CATSRTGGSTEAFF. The full variable domain, in which reference TRBV15 and TRBJ1-1 provide the parts outside the CDR3, is DAMVIQNPRYQVTQFGKPVTLSCSQTLNHNVMYWYQQKSSQAPKLLFHYYDKDFNNEADTPDNFQSRRPNTSFCFLDIRSPGLGDTAMYLCATSRTGGSTEAFFGQGTRLTVV.

This chain uses TRBV13 with TRBJ2-5; a possible D gene is TRBD2 (6 bases). The CDR3 sequence is 14 residues long. V lost 0 bases and J 9 bases, leaving 14 bases between the germline ends. Germline values: CDR1 PRHDT, CDR2 FYEKMQ (reference sequence). This CDR3 is CASSLGAGGVAQYF. The CDR3 DNA sequence: TGTGCCAGCAGCTTAGGAGCGGGTGGTGTGGCCCAGTACTTC.

The chain carries TRBV11-3 and TRBJ2-2, with 11 bases aligning to TRBD1. CDR3 length: 17 residues. Unmatched junction bases numbered 8, after V lost 1 base and J lost 7 bases. Germline CDR1 reads SGHNT; CDR2 reads YENEEA. This CDR3 reads CASSLVAGTGGNGELFF. CDR3 nucleotide sequence: TGTGCCAGCAGCTTAGTGGCCGGGACAGGGGGAAACGGGGAGCTGTTTTTT.

This rearrangement joins TRBV19 to TRBJ2-7; 12 bases are a match to TRBD2. The CDR3 totals 15 residues. Trimming removed 6 bases from V and 1 base from J; junction bases left unmatched: 4. CDR1 LNHDA and CDR2 SQIVND come from the germline V gene (reference sequence). CDR3 amino acids: CASRRLAGVSYEQYF. The CDR3 DNA reads as TGTGCCAGTAGAAGACTAGCGGGAGTATCCTACGAGCAGTACTTC. Combining the CDR3 with reference TRBV19 and TRBJ2-7 gives the whole variable domain DGGITQSPKYLFRKEGQNVTLSCEQNLNHDAMYWYRQDPGQGLRLIYYSQIVNDFQKGDIAEGYSVSREKKESFPLTVTSAQKNPTAFYLCASRRLAGVSYEQYFGPGTRLTVT.

The chain joins TRBV13 to TRBJ2-2; tentative D call: TRBD2 (5 bases). Trimming took 4 bases from V and 1 from J, leaving 19 bases between them. Germline V gene lookup returns CDR1 PRHDT and CDR2 FYEKMQ (reference sequence). The CDR3 has 18 residues. CDR3 sequence (DNA): TGTGCCAGCAGCTCGCAAGACCTAGCAAAAGGGAACACCGGGGAGCTGTTTTTT. Residues: CASSSQDLAKGNTGELFF. The full variable domain, with the rest looked up from reference TRBV13 and TRBJ2-2, is AAGVIQSPRHLIKEKRETATLKCYPIPRHDTVYWYQQGPGQDPQFLISFYEKMQSDKGSIPDRFSAQQFSDYHSELNMSSLELGDSALYFCASSSQDLAKGNTGELFFGEGSRLTVL.

This chain uses TRBV13 with TRBJ2-3; D is unresolved. CDR3 length equals 13 residues. Trimming removed 5 bases at V and 6 bases at J, with 12 bases between. The V gene's germline CDR1 is PRHDT and CDR2 FYEKMQ (reference sequence). Here the CDR3 DNA reads TGTGCCAGCAGCCCGTCTCTCCCCGATACGCAGTATTTT. This codes for CASSPSLPDTQYF.

The V gene is TRBV11-2, the J gene TRBJ2-2; no definite D call. The CDR3 runs to 15 residues. Trimming pared 0 bases from V and 1 base from J, leaving 6 bases between. Germline V gives CDR1 SGHAT, CDR2 FQNNGV. CDR3 DNA sequence: TGTGCCAGCAGCTTAGAAGAAGTGAACACCGGGGAGCTGTTTTTT. Its protein is CASSLEEVNTGELFF. Supplemented by reference TRBV11-2 and TRBJ2-2, the full variable domain reads EAGVAQSPRYKIIEKRQSVAFWCNPISGHATLYWYQQILGQGPKLLIQFQNNGVVDDSQLPKDRFSAERLKGVDSTLKIQPAKLEDSAVYLCASSLEEVNTGELFFGEGSRLTVL.

This chain links TRBV4-1 with TRBJ2-4; D is tentatively TRBD1 or TRBD2 (5 bases each). Looked up from germline, CDR1 is MGHRA and CDR2 is YSYEKL. V was trimmed by 1 base and J by 7 bases, leaving 14 bases between them. The CDR3 length is 15 residues. The CDR3 protein is CASSQVNRGENIQYF. CDR3 DNA sequence: TGCGCCAGCAGCCAAGTGAACCGGGGCGAGAACATTCAGTACTTC.

The chain links TRBV28 to TRBJ1-3; D gene ambiguous. Germline values: CDR1 MDHEN, CDR2 SYDVKM. The CDR3 runs to 15 residues. V was clipped by 6 bases and J by 0 bases, with 12 bases between them. In nucleotides, the CDR3 is TGTGCCAGCAGCCACGGACGACTCTCTGGAAACACCATATATTTT. Protein product: CASSHGRLSGNTIYF.